These T cell receptor beta chains were read from a single sample in a study of blood T cells in healthy people across ages. Each CDR3 protein is one row after TCRdb ran MiXCR on the 5' RACE reads. The data show around 800,000 distinct CDR3 sequences, 62% seen once. The sample was blood. The origin of the receptors is a man in his thirties or forties in good health. CDR3s include the opening cysteine and the closing phenylalanine or tryptophan. A D gene is named only where the DNA matches it firmly. Expanded clones get a size class; other rows say once, few or many, or leave the size out.

TRBJ1-2	.	TRBV28	few	CASGARDYGYTF	TGTGCCAGCGGGGCGCGGGACTATGGCTACACCTTC
TRBJ2-2	TRBD1	TRBV7-9	.	CASSPTGENTGELFF	TGTGCCAGCAGCCCAACAGGGGAGAACACCGGGGAGCTGTTTTTT
TRBJ2-7	.	TRBV7-2	.	CASSFGNGRYEQYF	.
TRBJ1-2	.	TRBV7-2	.	CASRLDSSAPRGYTF	TGTGCCAGCAGGTTGGACAGTTCAGCCCCGCGCGGCTACACCTTC
TRBJ1-6	TRBD1	TRBV20-1	few	CSASRPDRGEYNSPLHF	TGCAGTGCTAGTCGTCCGGACAGGGGCGAGTATAATTCACCCCTCCACTTT
TRBJ2-5	.	TRBV12-3/TRBV12-4	.	CASARAMGETQYF	TGTGCCAGCGCGAGGGCGATGGGCGAGACCCAGTACTTC
TRBJ1-2	.	TRBV15	once	CATSRDPRGKGYTF	TGTGCCACCAGCAGAGATCCCAGGGGTAAAGGCTACACCTTC
TRBJ1-2	TRBD1	TRBV7-3	.	CASSLTRPRGRDGYTF	TGTGCCAGCAGCTTAACTCGTCCCAGGGGGCGCGATGGCTACACCTTC
TRBJ2-1	.	TRBV20-1	.	CSAEAGQHSYNEQFF	TGCAGTGCCGAAGCAGGGCAGCACTCGTACAATGAGCAGTTCTTC
TRBJ2-5	TRBD1	TRBV28	.	CASSTTGQGMRETQYF	TGTGCCAGCAGTACCACGGGACAGGGAATGAGAGAGACCCAGTACTTC
TRBJ2-2	.	TRBV20-1	.	CSARDWLNTGELFF	TGCAGTGCTAGAGATTGGCTCAACACCGGGGAGCTGTTTTTT
TRBJ2-3	.	TRBV20-1	.	CSARDTGQPTGDTQYF	TGCAGTGCTAGAGATACGGGACAACCCACGGGGGATACGCAGTATTTT
TRBJ2-7	.	TRBV3-1	.	CASSHGPEQYF	TGTGCCAGCAGCCATGGCCCCGAGCAGTACTTC
TRBJ1-2	TRBD1	TRBV12-3/TRBV12-4	.	CASSLDPGRGPGGGYTF	TGTGCCAGCAGTTTAGACCCTGGCAGGGGGCCAGGAGGGGGCTACACCTTC
TRBJ2-7	TRBD2	TRBV20-1	.	CSAEPGLALYEQYF	TGCAGTGCGGAGCCGGGACTAGCTCTCTACGAGCAGTACTTC
TRBJ2-1	.	TRBV9	.	CASSQSGGEEQFF	TGTGCCAGCAGCCAGAGTGGAGGGGAAGAGCAGTTCTTC
TRBJ2-5	TRBD2	TRBV6-6	once	CASSYEVAGDQETQYF	TGTGCCAGCAGTTACGAGGTAGCGGGGGACCAAGAGACCCAGTACTTC
TRBJ2-3	.	TRBV4-3	.	CASSPGGGTGADTQYF	TGCGCCAGCAGCCCCGGTGGGGGCACAGGAGCAGATACGCAGTATTTT
TRBJ2-3	TRBD1	TRBV7-9	.	CASSPTGTGRTDTQYF	TGTGCCAGCAGCCCTACCGGGACAGGGCGGACAGATACGCAGTATTTT
TRBJ2-5	TRBD2	TRBV29-1	many	CSVGSPSGAVVAQYF	TGCAGCGTTGGGTCTCCTAGCGGGGCGGTAGTGGCCCAGTACTTC
TRBJ1-1	TRBD1	TRBV10-3	.	CATSTGDATEAFF	TGTGCCACCAGCACAGGGGATGCCACTGAAGCTTTCTTT
TRBJ2-6	.	TRBV9	.	CASSVVRDPGANVLTF	TGTGCCAGCAGCGTAGTAAGGGATCCCGGGGCCAACGTCCTGACTTTC
TRBJ2-7	.	TRBV4-3	once	CASSQAGGVGGYEQYF	TGCGCCAGCAGCCAGGCCGGTGGTGTCGGAGGCTACGAGCAGTACTTC
TRBJ2-3	TRBD1	TRBV4-1	.	CASSLMPGGDTQYF	TGCGCCAGCAGCCTCATGCCAGGGGGAGATACGCAGTATTTT
TRBJ2-3	.	TRBV4-2	once	CASSQGRVWTDTQYF	TGTGCCAGCAGCCAGGGCAGGGTTTGGACAGATACGCAGTATTTT
TRBJ2-7	.	TRBV12-3/TRBV12-4	.	CASGSVNSYEQYF	TGTGCCAGCGGGTCGGTGAACTCCTACGAGCAGTACTTC
TRBJ1-6	.	TRBV5-1	.	CASSLNLGLINSPLHF	TGCGCCAGCAGCTTGAATCTGGGGCTTATTAATTCACCCCTCCACTTT
TRBJ2-5	.	TRBV12-3/TRBV12-4	few	CASSPVLTGETQYF	TGTGCCAGCAGTCCCGTCCTCACCGGAGAGACCCAGTACTTC
TRBJ2-4	.	TRBV28	few	CASSLTRLAKNIQYF	TGTGCCAGCAGTTTGACTAGATTGGCCAAAAACATTCAGTACTTC
TRBJ2-3	.	TRBV27	.	CASSLDYRVTDTQYF	TGTGCCAGCAGCCTGGACTATCGGGTCACAGATACGCAGTATTTT
TRBJ2-7	.	TRBV9	.	CASSPTVRDSYEQYF	TGTGCCAGCAGCCCGACAGTCCGGGACTCCTACGAGCAGTACTTC
TRBJ2-1	TRBD2	TRBV6-2/TRBV6-3	.	CASSSFVGLADDEQFF	TGTGCCAGCAGTTCCTTCGTAGGACTAGCGGACGATGAGCAGTTCTTC
TRBJ1-2	TRBD1	TRBV4-2	.	CASSPGQGLEDYGYTF	TGTGCCAGCAGCCCGGGACAGGGCCTAGAGGACTATGGCTACACCTTC
TRBJ2-3	TRBD2	TRBV9	.	CASSGGSSGSTDTQYF	TGTGCCAGCAGCGGGGGGTCTAGCGGGAGCACAGATACGCAGTATTTT
TRBJ2-7	TRBD2	TRBV11-2	.	CASSLAGTRSEQYF	TGTGCCAGCAGCTTAGCCGGGACTAGAAGCGAGCAGTACTTC
TRBJ2-7	.	TRBV7-8	.	CASSLNRVEQYF	TGTGCCAGCAGCTTAAACAGAGTCGAGCAGTACTTC
TRBJ1-2	TRBD1	TRBV28	many	CASSSPGQGPSYGYTF	TGTGCCAGCAGTTCCCCGGGACAGGGGCCTTCTTATGGCTACACCTTC
TRBJ1-2	.	TRBV28	.	CASSSPSGTRGYTF	TGTGCCAGCAGTTCACCCTCGGGGACCAGGGGCTACACCTTC
TRBJ1-6	TRBD1	TRBV7-2	.	CASSLIPGQGNSPLHF	TGTGCCAGCAGCTTAATCCCGGGACAGGGCAATTCACCCCTCCACTTT
TRBJ2-3	.	TRBV4-1	.	CASSQGVLLNIPTDTQYF	TGCGCCAGCAGCCAGGGGGTTCTGCTGAACATTCCAACAGATACGCAGTATTTT
TRBJ2-7	TRBD2	TRBV6-2/TRBV6-3	.	CASSPAGTSGVHSYEQYF	TGTGCCAGCAGCCCTGCCGGGACTAGCGGGGTTCACTCCTACGAGCAGTACTTC
TRBJ2-3	TRBD2	TRBV7-3	many	CASSFSGGAADTQYF	TGTGCCAGCAGCTTTAGCGGGGGGGCCGCGGATACGCAGTATTTT
TRBJ2-7	.	TRBV6-2/TRBV6-3	.	CASSYARPVPYEQYF	TGTGCCAGCAGTTACGCGCGGCCGGTCCCCTACGAGCAGTACTTC
TRBJ2-1	.	TRBV29-1	.	CSVENDRTNEQFF	TGCAGCGTTGAAAACGACAGGACCAATGAGCAGTTCTTC
TRBJ2-4	.	TRBV7-6	.	CASSVGSGVIQYF	TGTGCCAGCAGCGTAGGTTCGGGGGTCATTCAGTACTTC
TRBJ2-5	TRBD2	TRBV7-2	.	CASSRTSGLQETQYF	TGTGCCAGCAGTCGGACTAGCGGGCTCCAAGAGACCCAGTACTTC
TRBJ1-2	.	TRBV3-1	.	CASSQPGPYGYTF	TGTGCCAGCAGCCAACCGGGGCCCTATGGCTACACCTTC
TRBJ2-3	TRBD2	TRBV20-1	.	CSGPTSGDADTQYF	TGCAGTGGCCCGACTAGCGGGGACGCAGATACGCAGTATTTT
TRBJ2-7	.	TRBV27	.	CTSSFPGASYEQYF	TGTACCAGCAGTTTCCCAGGGGCCTCCTACGAGCAGTACTTC
TRBJ2-1	.	TRBV7-9	.	CASSLARLGSSYNEQFF	TGTGCCAGCAGCTTAGCACGGCTGGGCAGCTCCTACAATGAGCAGTTCTTC
TRBJ2-7	.	TRBV28	.	CASRGTDGTYEQYF	TGTGCCAGCAGAGGAACGGACGGTACCTACGAGCAGTACTTC
TRBJ2-5	TRBD2	TRBV7-9	few	CASSRTSKRGETQYF	TGTGCCAGCAGCCGGACCTCCAAGCGGGGGGAGACCCAGTACTTC
TRBJ1-2	.	TRBV4-1	.	CASSQSDTYYGYTF	TGCGCCAGCAGCCAATCCGACACCTACTATGGCTACACCTTC
TRBJ2-5	.	TRBV6-2/TRBV6-3	.	CASSYSEAGAMYQETQYF	TGTGCCAGCAGTTACTCGGAGGCAGGGGCGATGTACCAAGAGACCCAGTACTTC
TRBJ2-5	.	TRBV24-1	.	CATSDPRGIGETQYF	TGTGCCACCAGTGATCCGAGGGGGATCGGGGAGACCCAGTACTTC